The 4 T cell receptor beta chains below were found in one sample sequenced in a study of cytomegalovirus exposure and HLA in healthy donors. The PCR used 60 Vbeta and 13 Jbeta primers. TCRdb keeps only in-frame clones here, not all; method: immunoSEQ multiplex PCR. The sample lists 95,000 to 150,000 clones, approximately 72% occurring once. The source material was PBMCs. The receptor set was obtained from a woman aged 45-59 years in good health and CMV-seropositive.

The rearrangement joins TRBV11-2 to TRBJ2-7, with 8 bases fitting TRBD2. Germline CDR1 SGHAT, CDR2 FQNNGV. The V segment lost 5 bases and the J segment 3 bases; nucleotides outside the gene matches: 6. The CDR3 sequence is 14 residues long. CDR3 protein: CASSISGTVYEQYF. For the CDR3, the DNA is TGTGCCAGCAGCATTAGCGGGACGGTCTACGAGCAGTACTTC.

This clone was counted once. The rearrangement links TRBV2 to TRBJ2-7; TRBD2 might be the D (6 bases). Germline lookup yields CDR1 SNHLY and CDR2 FYNNEI. The CDR3 covers 11 residues. Deletions cut 10 bases from V and 2 bases from J, with 9 bases between. CDR3 region: CAIQRAYEQYF. CDR3 nucleotide sequence: TGTGCCATCCAGCGGGCCTACGAGCAGTACTTC.

The chain has TRBV30 and TRBJ2-2; 7 positions match TRBD2. Germline loops: CDR1 GTSNPN, CDR2 SVGIG (reference sequence). The junction had 8 bases not matched to a gene; V was cut back by 3 bases and J by 4 bases. CDR3 length: 15 amino acids. The CDR3 nucleotides read TGTGCCTGGAGCACTACTAGCGCCGCCACCGGGGAGCTGTTTTTT. Translation gives CAWSTTSAATGELFF.

V gene TRBV5-6 combines with J gene TRBJ1-2, with D possibly TRBD1 on 5 matching bases. CDR1 SGHDT and CDR2 YYEEEE come from the germline V gene. The CDR3 totals 13 residues. The V end lost 3 bases, the J end lost 5 bases, and 11 bases lay between the germline ends. In DNA form, the CDR3 reads TGTGCCAGCAGCTCACAGGTTCAATATGGCTACACCTTC. Encoded protein: CASSSQVQYGYTF.